A selection of T cell receptor beta chains follows, all from one sample in a study of cytomegalovirus exposure and HLA in healthy donors. Some clones are missing from TCRdb's copy, which holds only in-frame ones; the method was immunoSEQ multiplex PCR. The data contain over 75,000 clones, around three quarters of them singletons. Sequenced: PBMCs. All receptors come from a male donor in good health and CMV-seropositive. Both conserved end residues are part of each CDR3. Each record gives: V gene, clone size, D gene, J gene, CDR3 DNA, CDR3 protein. The D gene is left open where the match is weak. For some rows the clone size is stated as once, few or many, or as a class when expanded; others skip it.

TRBV5-1	-	-	TRBJ1-2	TGCGCCAGCAGCTTGGGACAGATCTATGGCTACACCTTC	CASSLGQIYGYTF
TRBV5-6	-	-	TRBJ1-2	TGTGCCAGCAGCTTGGAGCGCAGGACTATGGGCTACACCTTC	CASSLERRTMGYTF
TRBV10-2	-	-	TRBJ1-6	TGCGCCAGCAGTGATGGTAGGGGCAGGGGTATTTCACCCCTCCACTTT	CASSDGRGRGISPLHF
TRBV18	-	TRBD1	TRBJ2-5	TGTGCCAGCTCACCGACAGGGGAGGAGACCCAGTACTTC	CASSPTGEETQYF
TRBV4-2	-	TRBD1	TRBJ1-1	TGTGCCAGCAGCCAAGGTCCGGGACAGGGGACTGAAGCTTTCTTT	CASSQGPGQGTEAFF
TRBV5-4	once	TRBD1	TRBJ1-2	TGTGCCAGCAGCTCCCCGACAGGGGGCAACTATGGCTACACCTTC	CASSSPTGGNYGYTF
TRBV5-1	-	TRBD1	TRBJ2-2	TGCGCCAGCAGCTTGGGACAGGGGGTCACCGGGGAGCTGTTTTTT	CASSLGQGVTGELFF
TRBV11-3	-	-	TRBJ1-1	TGTGCCAGCAGCTTAGATCAGGGTTCGGGCACTGAAGCTTTCTTT	CASSLDQGSGTEAFF
TRBV30	-	-	TRBJ1-6	TGTGCCTGGCAGACAGTGTCCTATAATTCACCCCTCCACTTT	CAWQTVSYNSPLHF
TRBV7-9	-	-	TRBJ1-2	TGTGCCAGCAGCTCTGTCAACTATGGCTACACCTTC	CASSSVNYGYTF
TRBV5-1	-	-	TRBJ2-1	TGCGCCAGCAGCTTGGCCCTCTCCAATGAGCAGTTCTTC	CASSLALSNEQFF
TRBV6-5	-	TRBD1	TRBJ1-4	TGTGCCAGCAGTTACGGGACAGAGAATGAAAAACTGTTTTTT	CASSYGTENEKLFF
TRBV11-2	-	-	TRBJ2-3	TGTGCCAGCAGCTCCCTTGGACTCGAAACGGCAGATACGCAGTATTTT	CASSSLGLETADTQYF
TRBV5-1	-	-	TRBJ1-6	TGCGCCAGCAGCTTGAGAACAAATAATTCACCCCTCCACTTT	CASSLRTNNSPLHF
TRBV9	-	-	TRBJ1-6	TGTGCCAGCAGCGTAGCTGTGGGGCAGCAATCACCCCTCCACTTT	CASSVAVGQQSPLHF
TRBV30	-	TRBD2	TRBJ2-3	TGTGCCTGGAGTCTGGCGGGGGGGCTCAGCACAGATACGCAGTATTTT	CAWSLAGGLSTDTQYF
TRBV7-8	-	TRBD1	TRBJ1-4	TGTGCCAGCAGCTTGGCCCTGACAGGGGGAGGCGATGAAAAACTGTTTTTT	CASSLALTGGGDEKLFF
TRBV5-8	few	-	TRBJ1-5	TGTGCCAGCAGCTTGGGACTTACGAGCAATCAGCCCCAGCATTTT	CASSLGLTSNQPQHF
TRBV9	-	TRBD2	TRBJ2-1	TGTGCCAGCAGCGCCTGGGTAGCGGGGGGGCTGAATGAGCAGTTCTTC	CASSAWVAGGLNEQFF
TRBV30	-	-	TRBJ1-2	TGTGCCTGGGCCCAGGGCGACTATGGCTACACCTTC	CAWAQGDYGYTF
TRBV7-2	-	-	TRBJ1-2	TGTGCCAGCAGCTTAGCGGGGAGCTCCGGCTACACCTTC	CASSLAGSSGYTF
TRBV7-9	-	-	TRBJ1-6	TGTGCCAGCAGCCCGGGTACCCTCCACTTT	CASSPGTLHF
TRBV7-3	-	-	TRBJ1-1	TGTGCCAGCAGCTTAACGGGGGGAAGGAACACTGAAGCTTTCTTT	CASSLTGGRNTEAFF
TRBV6-5	-	-	TRBJ1-1	TGTGCCAGCAGTGACTACAAGAACACTGAAGCTTTCTTT	CASSDYKNTEAFF
TRBV7-9	once	TRBD2	TRBJ2-1	TGTGCCAGCAGCCGACTAGCCTCCTACAATGAGCAGTTCTTC	CASSRLASYNEQFF
TRBV6-1	few	-	TRBJ2-3	TGTGCCAGCAGTGAAGCGGGCAGGGGGGTAGATACGCAGTATTTT	CASSEAGRGVDTQYF
TRBV9	-	-	TRBJ1-5	TGTGCCAGCAGCACTCGGGGGGGGCCTCAGCCCCAGCATTTT	CASSTRGGPQPQHF
TRBV5-1	-	TRBD1	TRBJ1-1	TGCGCCAGCAGCCTACAGGGGGCGAGTGAAGCTTTCTTT	CASSLQGASEAFF
TRBV5-1	-	-	TRBJ1-3	TGCGCCAGCAGCTTTGACAGTTCAGTTGGAAACACCATATATTTT	CASSFDSSVGNTIYF
TRBV11-2	-	TRBD1	TRBJ1-5	TGTGCCAGCAGCGAAGGGACAGGGATTATGCAGCCCCAGCATTTT	CASSEGTGIMQPQHF
TRBV15	-	-	TRBJ1-5	TGTGCCACCAGCAGAGGACCTGGAGTCAATCAGCCCCAGCATTTT	CATSRGPGVNQPQHF
TRBV2	few	TRBD2	TRBJ2-7	TGTGCCAGCAGTCTAGCGGGCCCCTACGAGCAGTACTTC	CASSLAGPYEQYF
TRBV27	-	-	TRBJ1-5	TGTGCCAGCAGTTCCTCAGGGCGACCCCAGCATTTT	CASSSSGRPQHF
TRBV9	once	TRBD2	TRBJ2-5	TGTGCCAGCAGCCCGGGAAATAGCGGGGGTAAAGAGACCCAGTACTTC	CASSPGNSGGKETQYF
TRBV7-8	-	-	TRBJ2-3	TGTGCCAGCAGCTTAGCCGTTTGGCGGGGTGATACGCAGTATTTT	CASSLAVWRGDTQYF
TRBV30	-	-	TRBJ1-5	TGTGCCTGGAGTACAGGGCAGAGCAATCAGCCCCAGCATTTT	CAWSTGQSNQPQHF
TRBV6-5	-	-	TRBJ1-1	TGTGCCAGCAGTTACTCACGGGACACTGAAGCTTTCTTT	CASSYSRDTEAFF
TRBV5-1	-	TRBD1	TRBJ1-2	TGCGCCAGCAGCTTGGGAGGGACAGGTCGGAGGTCTAACTATGGCTACACCTTC	CASSLGGTGRRSNYGYTF
TRBV7-6	-	TRBD1	TRBJ2-7	TGTGCCAGCAGCCCAGGACAGGCTTCCTACGAGCAGTACTTC	CASSPGQASYEQYF
TRBV5-8	-	-	TRBJ2-2	TGTGCCAGCTCACCAAGTGGAGAGACCGGGGAGCTGTTTTTT	CASSPSGETGELFF
TRBV6-5	-	-	TRBJ2-1	TGTGCCAGCAGTTACTCGTGGTCCGGGGACAATGAGCAGTTCTTC	CASSYSWSGDNEQFF
TRBV5-1	once	-	TRBJ1-1	TGCGCCAGCAGCTTGGCCGGGGGGCGAGAAGCTTTCTTT	CASSLAGGREAFF
TRBV6-1	-	-	TRBJ1-5	TGTGCCACCCAATTCCCAGGATCTCAGCCCCAGCATTTT	CATQFPGSQPQHF
TRBV5-4	-	-	TRBJ1-6	TGTGCCAGCAGCTTGGGGGGGCGCTCCTATAATTCACCCCTCCACTTT	CASSLGGRSYNSPLHF
TRBV6-6	-	-	TRBJ2-7	TGTGCCAGCTGGGACAACTACGAGCAGTACTTC	CASWDNYEQYF
TRBV18	-	-	TRBJ2-5	TGTGCCAGCTCACCAGGCGGGTATCAAGAGACCCAGTACTTC	CASSPGGYQETQYF
TRBV7-2	-	-	TRBJ2-1	TGTGCCAGCAGCGTTACGGGGGAGTATGAGCAGTTCTTC	CASSVTGEYEQFF
TRBV30	-	-	TRBJ2-4	TGTGCCTGGAGTCCCCACGTGTCGGGTGCGAACATTCAGTACTTC	CAWSPHVSGANIQYF
TRBV5-6	few	-	TRBJ2-1	TGTGCCAGCAGCTTGTTCAGGGGAGGGGATGAGCAGTTCTTC	CASSLFRGGDEQFF
TRBV6-4	once	TRBD2	TRBJ2-3	TGTGCCAGCAGTGACGAAGCGGGGTTTGATACGCAGTATTTT	CASSDEAGFDTQYF
TRBV6-5	-	-	TRBJ2-7	TGTGCCAGCAGTTACGGGCGTACCTACGAGCAGTACTTC	CASSYGRTYEQYF
TRBV7-2	-	TRBD1	TRBJ2-1	TGTGCCAGCAGCGTCACAGGGGGCGCAGGCAATGAGCAGTTCTTC	CASSVTGGAGNEQFF
TRBV5-1	-	-	TRBJ1-1	TGCGCCAGCAGCTTAGAAGGGGCCCGGAACACTGAAGCTTTCTTT	CASSLEGARNTEAFF
TRBV9	-	TRBD2	TRBJ2-1	TGTGCCAGCACTCCCACTAGCGGGGGTTACAATGAGCAGTTCTTC	CASTPTSGGYNEQFF
TRBV9	once	TRBD1	TRBJ2-7	TGTGCCAGCAGCCCTCGGACAGGGGGCGACTACGAGCAGTACTTC	CASSPRTGGDYEQYF
TRBV25-1	-	TRBD1	TRBJ1-2	TGTGCCAGCAGTGAACCCGGAACAGGGGGGGATGGCTACACCTTC	CASSEPGTGGDGYTF
TRBV7-8	few	-	TRBJ2-7	TGTGCCAGCAGCCCGAGGGTGGAGCAGTACTTC	CASSPRVEQYF
TRBV19	-	TRBD1	TRBJ2-4	TGTGCCAGCCGACAGGGTGCCAAAAACATTCAGTACTTC	CASRQGAKNIQYF
TRBV28	-	TRBD1	TRBJ1-4	TGTGCCAGCAGTTCCGGGACAGGGATTGGAAAACTGTTTTTT	CASSSGTGIGKLFF
TRBV30	once	TRBD1	TRBJ2-7	TGTGTCTGGAGTGCAAGGGCGACAGGGGGCGGCTCCTACGAGCAGTACTTC	CVWSARATGGGSYEQYF